Below, 20 T cell receptor beta chains from the same sample are listed, as sequenced in a study of regulatory T cells in long-lasting Graves disease listed by TCRdb under 2021. Library preparation used multiplex PCR. The sequencer listed for this sample is Illumina HiSeq 4000. To build TCR beta libraries, CDR3 regions were amplified by Arm-PCR using iRepertoire HTBI primers. Using fastp trimming at Q25 and MiXCR clonotype assembly, TCRdb reanalyzed the public sequencing data and kept in-frame beta chains. Each record represents a unique CDR3 protein, reported with the most common genes and DNA among its rows. This sample holds hundreds of thousands of distinct CDR3 sequences; roughly 15% were observed only once. The top ten constitute about 18% of the sample. Taken with the paper, the label for time point translates to: newly diagnosed GD, antithyroid drugs for less than 3 months. RNA was extracted from PBMCs in TRIzol for both TCR sequencing and RNA sequencing.

The data also belong to a second study, concerning T cells in Graves' hyperthyroidism and ophthalmopathy.

The specimen comprised peripheral blood mononuclear cells (PBMCs), sampled at new diagnosis, from a patient treated with antithyroid drugs. These TCRs come from a woman aged 30 to 39 with Graves disease. Donor details come from another sample of the same person, matched by shared clones.

This clonotype has just a few counts. The chain employs TRBV6-1 and TRBJ2-7, with a possible D match to TRBD2 (6 bases). The CDR3 extends over 15 amino acids. V was trimmed by 9 bases and J by 0 bases, leaving 18 bases between them. Germline CDR1 reads MNHNS; CDR2 reads SASEGT. The DNA of the CDR3 is TGTGCCAGTCACCCGGCGGGGCAGGGCTCCTACGAGCAGTACTTC. This translates into CASHPAGQGSYEQYF.

The chain combines TRBV14 with TRBJ2-5, with TRBD2 matching over 7 bases. Trimming at V came to 4 bases and at J to 4 bases, leaving 9 bases not matched to a gene. The germline gives CDR1 SGHDN, CDR2 FVKESK. This CDR3 comprises 15 residues. CDR3 sequence reads: CASSRGLLQGETQYF. In nucleotides, the CDR3 is TGTGCCAGCAGCCGGGGACTACTCCAAGGAGAGACCCAGTACTTC.

This clonotype has a count of ten or more. The chain employs TRBV28 and TRBJ2-7; 10 nucleotides align to TRBD2. Germline CDR1 MDHEN, CDR2 SYDVKM. This CDR3 contains 17 residues. The V and J ends lost 3 bases and 2 bases, in that order; junction bases with no gene match: 10. This CDR3 is CASSFFGLAEGTYEQYF. In DNA form, the CDR3 reads TGTGCCAGCAGTTTCTTCGGACTAGCGGAGGGAACCTACGAGCAGTACTTC. Filled out from reference TRBV28 and TRBJ2-7, the complete variable domain reads DVKVTQSSRYLVKRTGEKVFLECVQDMDHENMFWYRQDPGLGLRLIYFSYDVKMKEKGDIPEGYSVSREKKERFSLILESASTNQTSMYLCASSFFGLAEGTYEQYFGPGTRLTVT.

At least ten counts were recorded for this clonotype. The chain uses TRBV5-6 and TRBJ2-1; TRBD2 aligns across 15 bases. CDR3 size: 13 residues. J was trimmed by 8 bases and V by 8 bases; bases with no gene match: 2. Germline-derived CDR1 and CDR2 are SGHDT and YYEEEE. Written as DNA, the CDR3 is TGTGCCAGGGGACTAGCGGGAGGCTATGAGCAGTTCTTC. Amino acid sequence: CARGLAGGYEQFF.

V gene TRBV19 combines with J gene TRBJ2-2; 11 positions match TRBD2. Germline V CDR1 and CDR2: LNHDA, SQIVND (reference sequence). The V segment lost 3 bases and the J segment 7 bases; nucleotides outside the gene matches: 4. This CDR3 is built from 15 residues. The chain's CDR3 is CASSIALAGGGELFF. CDR3 nucleotide sequence: TGTGCCAGTAGTATCGCGCTAGCGGGAGGCGGGGAGCTGTTTTTT.

This clonotype appeared a few times. The chain joins TRBV9 to TRBJ2-2; a weak D match, TRBD1 (6 bases). The CDR3 runs 16 residues. In germline, CDR1 is SGDLS, CDR2 YYNGEE. V lost 4 bases to trimming and J lost 2 bases, with 15 bases between them. In DNA form, the CDR3 reads TGTGCCAGCAGCTCACGGACAGACTACAACACCGGGGAGCTGTTTTTT. It yields the protein CASSSRTDYNTGELFF.

This clonotype was counted ten times or more. The chain carries TRBV20-1 and TRBJ2-5; D remains ambiguous. Trimming took 3 bases from V and 0 from J, leaving 8 bases between them. Germline V lookup: CDR1 DFQATT, CDR2 SNEGSKA (reference sequence). The CDR3 contains 13 residues. CDR3 nucleotides: TGCAGTGCTAGTTTTGTGTACCAAGAGACCCAGTACTTC. As protein: CSASFVYQETQYF.

The V gene is TRBV20-1, the J gene TRBJ2-7, with D maybe TRBD2 (6 bases). From germline, CDR1 is DFQATT and CDR2 SNEGSKA (reference sequence). V gave up 3 bases and J gave up 5 bases, with 17 bases separating them. This CDR3 is built from 14 residues. CDR3 DNA sequence: TGCAGTGCTAGTCTGCGGAGGGCAGTGGACGAGCAGTACTTC. Translating gives CSASLRRAVDEQYF.

The gene calls are TRBV5-1 and TRBJ2-2; 10 bases match TRBD2. V was pared by 4 bases and J by 8 bases, with 8 bases of the junction left unmatched. The CDR3 runs to 15 residues. The germline CDR1 and CDR2 sequences are SGHRS and YFSETQ. The CDR3 here is CASSMRTSGGGELFF. Here the CDR3 DNA reads TGCGCCAGCAGCATGAGGACTAGCGGAGGGGGGGAGCTGTTTTTT.

The chain links TRBV2 to TRBJ2-3; D gene ambiguous. Germline V gene data show CDR1 as SNHLY and CDR2 as FYNNEI. V dropped 6 bases and J dropped 2 bases, with 9 bases sitting between them. The CDR3 is made up of 13 amino acids. CDR3 in amino acids: CASREPATDTQYF. In DNA form, the CDR3 reads TGTGCCAGCAGGGAGCCCGCCACAGATACGCAGTATTTT. Combining the CDR3 with reference TRBV2 and TRBJ2-3 gives the whole variable domain EPEVTQTPSHQVTQMGQEVILRCVPISNHLYFYWYRQILGQKVEFLVSFYNNEISEKSEIFDDQFSVERPDGSNFTLKIRSTKLEDSAMYFCASREPATDTQYFGPGTRLTVL.

This chain links TRBV2 with TRBJ2-1; 9 positions agree with TRBD2. CDR3 length: 16 residues. Germline CDR1 and CDR2: SNHLY and FYNNEI. Germline trimming cut 6 bases from V and 7 bases from J; bases unmatched to any gene: 13. The CDR3 coding sequence is TGTGCCAGCAGCTTATTTGCGGGAGGGCTAAATAATGAGCAGTTCTTC. This gives the protein CASSLFAGGLNNEQFF.

V usage is TRBV11-2 and J usage is TRBJ2-2; D remains unclear. This CDR3 has 15 amino acids. From germline, CDR1 is SGHAT and CDR2 FQNNGV. The V end was cut by 0 bases, the J end by 3 bases, with 8 bases between. CDR3 coding DNA: TGTGCCAGCAGCTTAGATTCTCGGGACACCGGGGAGCTGTTTTTT. Translating it yields CASSLDSRDTGELFF.

This clonotype was seen ten or more times. The V call is TRBV28, the J call TRBJ1-4, with a possible D match to TRBD1 (5 bases). The CDR3 covers 14 residues. V gave up 3 bases and J gave up 8 bases, with 13 bases separating them. Germline CDR1 MDHEN, CDR2 SYDVKM. The DNA for the CDR3 is TGTGCCAGCAGTTTTGTGGGGCCCGGAGAAAAACTGTTTTTT. Its translation is CASSFVGPGEKLFF.

A few counts support this clonotype. The chain uses TRBV4-1 and TRBJ2-1; D not certain. Germline CDR1 reads MGHRA; CDR2 reads YSYEKL. This CDR3 has 15 residues. The ends were cut back, 1 base at V and 12 bases at J, with 19 bases in the middle. The CDR3 sequence is CASSQAYRDNDGQFF. For the CDR3, the DNA is TGCGCCAGCAGCCAAGCTTACAGAGACAATGATGGGCAGTTCTTC.

The V and J genes are TRBV5-1 and TRBJ2-5; 7 nucleotides line up with TRBD1. This CDR3 has 16 residues. V gave up 1 base and J gave up 3 bases; unmatched junction bases: 9. Germline CDR1 SGHRS, CDR2 YFSETQ. CDR3 protein: CASSLPWGQTKETQYF. CDR3 coding DNA: TGCGCCAGCAGCTTGCCTTGGGGACAGACAAAAGAGACCCAGTACTTC.

Many counts were recorded for this clonotype. The chain carries TRBV27 and TRBJ1-1; TRBD1 agrees at 11 bases. V was pared by 7 bases and J by 5 bases, with 3 bases of the junction left unmatched. The CDR3 has 13 amino acids. Germline V gene lookup returns CDR1 MNHEY and CDR2 SMNVEV (reference sequence). CDR3 bases: TGTGCCAGCAAGGGGGACAGGGGGACTGAAGCTTTCTTT. Translating it yields CASKGDRGTEAFF.

The V gene is TRBV2, the J gene TRBJ2-7; unclear D gene. V lost 4 bases and J 1 base, leaving 5 bases between the germline ends. The germline V gene encodes CDR1 SNHLY and CDR2 FYNNEI. The CDR3 length is 12 residues. CDR3 residues: CASSVESYEQYF. CDR3 in DNA: TGTGCCAGCAGTGTGGAGTCCTACGAGCAGTACTTC.

This clonotype was counted many times. The chain is built from TRBV12-3 or TRBV12-4 and TRBJ2-1; 7 nucleotides agree with TRBD2. The length of the CDR3 is 16 residues. J gave up 8 bases and V 5 bases, and 15 bases lay outside the gene matches. The chain's CDR3 is CASSTAGTTFFYEQFF. The CDR3 nucleotides read TGTGCCAGCAGTACTGCCGGGACTACATTTTTCTATGAGCAGTTCTTC.

This clonotype was detected a few times. The chain employs TRBV9 and TRBJ2-5; 9 bases fit TRBD1. This CDR3 spans 14 amino acids. Germline V gives CDR1 SGDLS, CDR2 YYNGEE. The junction had 5 bases not matched to a gene; V was cut back by 3 bases and J by 5 bases. Here the CDR3 reads CASSEWGQGETQYF. CDR3 in DNA: TGTGCCAGCAGCGAATGGGGACAGGGTGAGACCCAGTACTTC.

This clonotype came up a few times. J is TRBJ2-3 and V is TRBV7-3; D is ambiguous. The CDR3 consists of 12 residues. The germline gives CDR1 SGHTA, CDR2 FQGTGA. V was shortened by 1 base and J by 4 bases, with 3 bases between the two germline ends. Here the CDR3 reads CASSLISDTQYF. DNA for the CDR3: TGTGCCAGCAGCTTAATATCAGATACGCAGTATTTT.